Given below is one T cell receptor (beta chain) in context. The antigen remains undetermined. Replicate PCRs for sorted subsets used approximately 220 ng DNA; this equaled 30,000 to 35,000 T cell genomes. Clones were sequenced by immunoSEQ multiplex PCR, and TCRdb holds only the in-frame ones, with some missing. The repertoire consists of millions of clones, with approximately 92% occurring once and the leading ten covering around 0.14%. The sample is drawn from a study of shared clonotypes between healthy human individuals. Across the study: Each donor had three CD4 naive, three CD4 memory, two CD8 naive and one CD8 memory plate.

Study-wide results and limits: Generation probabilities of non-shared clonotypes were lower (relative to those shared by all four donors). Few donors limited the genetic and exposure-history diversity represented.

V was clipped by 2 bases and J by 0 bases; unmatched bases: 4. The CDR3 runs to 16 residues. Looked up from germline, CDR1 is MGHRA and CDR2 is YSYEKL. The source of this sequence is a man between 18 and 35 years old in good health. The specimen was naive CD4+ T cells sorted from blood. Subset: CD45RA+ positively selected. The J gene is TRBJ1-3, the V gene TRBV4-1; 7 positions agree with TRBD1. CDR3 sequence: CASSQTTGFSGNTIYF. CDR3 DNA sequence: TGCGCCAGCAGCCAAACGACAGGGTTCTCTGGAAACACCATATATTTT.